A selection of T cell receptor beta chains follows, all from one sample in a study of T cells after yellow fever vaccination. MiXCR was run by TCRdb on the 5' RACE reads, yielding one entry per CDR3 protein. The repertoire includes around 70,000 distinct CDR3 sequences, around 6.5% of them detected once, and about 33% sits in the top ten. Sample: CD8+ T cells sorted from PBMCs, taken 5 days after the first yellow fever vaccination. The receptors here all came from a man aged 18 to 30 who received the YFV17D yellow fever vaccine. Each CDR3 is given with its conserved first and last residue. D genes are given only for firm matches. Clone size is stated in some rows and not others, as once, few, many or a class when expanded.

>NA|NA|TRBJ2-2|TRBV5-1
CASSRRLGPYTGELFF
TGCGCCAGCAGCCGTAGACTAGGCCCGTACACCGGGGAGCTGTTTTTT
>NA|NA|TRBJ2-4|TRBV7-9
CASSLQQMNIQYF
TGTGCCAGCAGCTTGCAACAGATGAACATTCAGTACTTC
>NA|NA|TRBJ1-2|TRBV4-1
CASSATVLGGYTF
TGCGCCAGCAGCGCCACAGTTTTGGGTGGCTACACCTTC
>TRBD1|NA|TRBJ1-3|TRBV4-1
CAISREDRVSGNTIYF
TGCGCCATCAGCCGTGAGGACAGGGTGTCTGGAAACACCATATATTTT
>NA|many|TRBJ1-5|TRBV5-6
CASSLGGSQPQHF
TGTGCCAGCAGCTTGGGGGGCAGCCAGCCCCAGCATTTT
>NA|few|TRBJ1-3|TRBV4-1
CASSPLDRTLANTIYF
TGCGCCAGCAGCCCCTTAGACAGGACTCTGGCAAACACCATATATTTT
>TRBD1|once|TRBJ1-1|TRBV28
CASGTGIAFF
TGTGCCAGCGGGACAGGTATAGCTTTCTTT
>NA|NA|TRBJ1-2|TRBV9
CASSSGGPYGYTF
TGTGCCAGCAGCTCCGGGGGTCCCTATGGCTACACCTTC
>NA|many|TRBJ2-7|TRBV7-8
CASSSSGTSFYEQYF
TGTGCCAGCAGCTCCTCCGGGACAAGCTTCTACGAGCAGTACTTC
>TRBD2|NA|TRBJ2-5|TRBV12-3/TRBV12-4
CASSRGAGAQETQYF
TGTGCCAGCAGCAGAGGGGCGGGAGCGCAAGAGACCCAGTACTTC
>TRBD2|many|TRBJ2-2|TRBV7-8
CASRIGAGENTGELFF
TGTGCCAGCAGGATAGGAGCGGGGGAGAACACCGGGGAGCTGTTTTTT
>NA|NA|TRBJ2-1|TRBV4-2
CASSPGDRCYNEQFF
TGTGCCAGCAGCCCTGGGGACCGCTGCTACAATGAGCAGTTCTTC
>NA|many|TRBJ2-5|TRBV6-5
CASSYVGKEETQYF
TGTGCCAGCAGTTACGTCGGGAAGGAAGAGACCCAGTACTTC
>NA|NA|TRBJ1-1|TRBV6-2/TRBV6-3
CASRLPGVPLGTEAFF
TGTGCCAGCAGACTCCCGGGGGTCCCTCTGGGGACTGAAGCTTTCTTT
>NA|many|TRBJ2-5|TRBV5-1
CASSLEGSTWMATQYF
TGCGCCAGCAGCTTGGAGGGATCGACTTGGATGGCGACCCAGTACTTC